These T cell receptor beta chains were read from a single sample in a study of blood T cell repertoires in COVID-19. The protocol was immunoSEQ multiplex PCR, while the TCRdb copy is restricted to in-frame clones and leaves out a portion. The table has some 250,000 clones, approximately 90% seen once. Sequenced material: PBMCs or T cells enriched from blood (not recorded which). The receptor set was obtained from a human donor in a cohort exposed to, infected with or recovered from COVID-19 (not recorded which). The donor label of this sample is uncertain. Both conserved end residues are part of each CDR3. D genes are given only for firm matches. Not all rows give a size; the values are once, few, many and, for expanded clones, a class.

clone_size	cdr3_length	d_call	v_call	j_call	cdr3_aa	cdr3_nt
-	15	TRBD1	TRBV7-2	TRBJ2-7	CASSITGTGTYEQYF	TGTGCCAGCAGCATTACCGGGACAGGGACGTACGAGCAGTACTTC
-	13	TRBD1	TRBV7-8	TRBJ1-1	CASRGTVGTEAFF	TGTGCCAGCAGGGGGACAGTCGGCACTGAAGCTTTCTTT
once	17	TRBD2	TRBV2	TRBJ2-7	CASSGGLAGGKEGEQYF	TGTGCCAGCAGTGGCGGACTAGCGGGGGGGAAAGAAGGCGAGCAGTACTTC
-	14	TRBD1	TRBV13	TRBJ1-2	CASSLAQGNYGYTF	TGTGCCAGCAGCTTAGCACAGGGGAACTATGGCTACACCTTC
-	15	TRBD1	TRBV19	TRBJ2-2	CASSMQGVDTGELFF	TGTGCCAGTAGTATGCAGGGGGTAGACACCGGGGAGCTGTTTTTT
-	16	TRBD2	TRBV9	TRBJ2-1	CASSDETSGEYNEQFF	TGTGCCAGCAGCGACGAAACTAGCGGGGAATACAATGAGCAGTTCTTC
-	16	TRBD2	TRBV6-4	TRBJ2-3	CASSDSSGGAADTQYF	TGTGCCAGCAGTGACTCTAGCGGGGGGGCCGCAGATACGCAGTATTTT
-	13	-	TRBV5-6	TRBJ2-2	CASRTTNTGELFF	TGTGCCAGCCGGACTACCAACACCGGGGAGCTGTTTTTT
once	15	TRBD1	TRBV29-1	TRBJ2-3	CSVQQGAWGTDTQYF	TGCAGCGTTCAACAGGGGGCTTGGGGCACAGATACGCAGTATTTT
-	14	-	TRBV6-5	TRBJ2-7	CASSSSLGGYEQYF	TGTGCCAGCAGTTCCTCCCTAGGGGGATACGAGCAGTACTTC
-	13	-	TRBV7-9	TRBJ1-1	CASSFGTPPEAFF	TGTGCCAGCAGCTTCGGGACACCCCCCGAAGCTTTCTTT
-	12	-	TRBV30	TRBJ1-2	CAWSPGGYGYTF	TGTGCCTGGAGTCCCGGGGGCTATGGCTACACCTTC
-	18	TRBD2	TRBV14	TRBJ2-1	CASSLRGTSRSSYNEQFF	TGTGCCAGCAGCCTAAGAGGGACTAGCAGGAGCTCCTACAATGAGCAGTTCTTC
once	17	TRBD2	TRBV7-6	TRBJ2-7	CASSLYSGGAFGNEQYF	TGTGCCAGCAGCCTTTATAGCGGGGGGGCATTCGGTAACGAGCAGTACTTC
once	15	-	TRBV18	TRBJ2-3	CASSPYGGSTDTQYF	TGTGCCAGCTCACCATACGGCGGGAGCACAGATACGCAGTATTTT
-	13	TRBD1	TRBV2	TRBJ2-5	CASSPGQKETQYF	TGTGCCAGTTCTCCGGGACAGAAAGAGACCCAGTACTTC
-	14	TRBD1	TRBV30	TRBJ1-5	CAWSEGQGDQPQHF	TGTGCCTGGAGTGAGGGCCAGGGGGATCAGCCCCAGCATTTT
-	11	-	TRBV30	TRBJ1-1	CAWSNPREAFF	TGTGCCTGGAGTAATCCGAGGGAGGCTTTCTTT
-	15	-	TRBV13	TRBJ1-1	CASSFKTGFDTEAFF	TGTGCCAGCAGCTTCAAAACAGGGTTCGACACTGAAGCTTTCTTT
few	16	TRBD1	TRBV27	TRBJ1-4	CASSPIRTGAIEKLFF	TGTGCCAGCAGTCCGATCCGGACAGGGGCGATTGAAAAACTGTTTTTT
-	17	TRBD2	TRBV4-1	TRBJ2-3	CASSQARGRGGADTQYF	TGCGCCAGCAGCCAAGCTCGGGGGCGGGGGGGTGCAGATACGCAGTATTTT
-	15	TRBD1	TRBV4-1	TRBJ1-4	CASSPTGAANEKLFF	TGCGCCAGCAGCCCGACAGGGGCGGCTAATGAAAAACTGTTTTTT
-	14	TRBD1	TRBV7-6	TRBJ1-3	CASSSGQGRNTIYF	TGTGCCAGCAGCAGTGGACAGGGCCGAAACACCATATATTTT
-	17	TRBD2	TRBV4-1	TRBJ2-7	CASSQVLAGGKVREQYF	TGCGCCAGCAGCCAAGTTCTAGCGGGGGGGAAAGTCCGCGAGCAGTACTTC
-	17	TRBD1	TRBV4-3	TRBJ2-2	CASSHSGTGRVTGELFF	TGCGCCAGCAGCCACTCCGGGACAGGGAGGGTCACCGGGGAGCTGTTTTTT
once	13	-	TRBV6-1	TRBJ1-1	CASSERGNTEAFF	TGTGCCAGCAGTGAACGGGGGAACACTGAAGCTTTCTTT
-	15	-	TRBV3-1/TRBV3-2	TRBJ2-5	CASSRGKVPGETQYF	TGTGCCAGCAGCCGCGGAAAAGTCCCGGGAGAGACCCAGTACTTC
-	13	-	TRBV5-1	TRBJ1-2	CASSRTGIYGYTF	TGCGCCAGCAGCCGAACAGGTATCTATGGCTACACCTTC
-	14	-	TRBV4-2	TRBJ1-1	CASSRGGKDTEAFF	TGTGCCAGCAGCCGCGGGGGGAAAGACACTGAAGCTTTCTTT
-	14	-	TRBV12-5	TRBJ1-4	CASGSGEGREKLFF	TGTGCTAGTGGTTCTGGGGAAGGGAGAGAAAAACTGTTTTTT